This T cell receptor (beta chain) was documented in a study of blood T cell repertoires in COVID-19. Germline V gene data show CDR1 as MNHEY and CDR2 as SVGAGI. V was pared by 6 bases and J by 1 base, with 9 bases between. CDR3 size: 13 residues. Assignments of participants to cohorts depended upon their own reported clinical history. Here immunoSEQ multiplex PCR was the method, and the copy in TCRdb shows in-frame clones only, minus some. The sample records around 360,000 clones, around 87% being singletons. Sequencing used PBMCs or T cells enriched from blood (not recorded which). The J gene is TRBJ1-1, the V gene TRBV6-5; the D gene is possibly TRBD1 (6 bases). The TCR comes from a man between 35 and 55 years old in a cohort exposed to, infected with or recovered from COVID-19 (not recorded which). The CDR3, as DNA: TGTGCCAGCAGCCCGGGACAGAACACTGAAGCTTTCTTT. Amino acid sequence: CASSPGQNTEAFF.